This T cell receptor (beta chain) was documented in a study of T cells in Graves' hyperthyroidism and ophthalmopathy. Amplified TCR beta CDR3 regions derived from RNA transcripts. The HTBI primer set drove a first-round RT-PCR of the TCR CDR3. MiXCR was run by TCRdb on the multiplex PCR reads, yielding one entry per CDR3 protein. The table shows 460,000 or so distinct CDR3 sequences, with 14% occurring only once. This clonotype was seen a handful of times. The CDR3 is made up of 10 amino acids. V was shortened by 7 bases and J by 10 bases, with 8 bases between the two germline ends. Germline lookup yields CDR1 SGDLS and CDR2 YYNGEE. Uncontrolled infection, other autoimmune disease, pregnancy or lactation excluded patients.

The TCR was taken from a woman aged 18-29 years with Graves' hyperthyroidism. Sequenced: blood. The genes are TRBV9 and TRBJ1-4; D is ambiguous. This CDR3 reads CASVRSKLFF. CDR3 nucleotide sequence: TGTGCCAGCGTAAGATCAAAACTGTTTTTT. Full variable domain (outside the CDR3, taken from reference TRBV9 and TRBJ1-4): DSGVTQTPKHLITATGQRVTLRCSPRSGDLSVYWYQQSLDQGLQFLIQYYNGEERAKGNILERFSAQQFPDLHSELNLSSLELGDSALYFCASVRSKLFFGSGTQLSVL.